Following are 26 T cell receptor beta chains from one sample sequenced in a study of a mutant IDH1 vaccine in newly diagnosed glioma. These receptors have no identified antigens. Data came from immunoSEQ multiplex PCR; TCRdb stores just in-frame clones and leaves some out. The data hold tens of thousands of clones, with about four fifths observed a single time. As for time point: week 5, during vaccination. What each vaccine dose contained was 300 ug of mutant IDH1 20-mer peptide, accompanied by topical imiquimod. The sample was PBMCs, taken from a glioma patient whose treatment included an IDH1 peptide vaccine. Receptor source: a man aged 45 to 65 with glioma.

This chain connects TRBV6-1 to TRBJ1-4; weak D call: TRBD1 (6 bases). CDR3 length equals 12 residues. Trimming stripped 11 bases from V and 7 bases from J, with 14 bases between. Germline values: CDR1 MNHNS, CDR2 SASEGT. CDR3 residues: CAGGWGLEKLFF. In DNA form, the CDR3 reads TGTGCCGGGGGGTGGGGGCTTGAAAAACTGTTTTTT.

This chain links TRBV5-1 with TRBJ1-2; 7 bases are a match to TRBD1. The junction had 7 bases not matched to a gene; V was cut back by 3 bases and J by 2 bases. The CDR3 has 15 amino acids. The germline gives CDR1 SGHRS, CDR2 YFSETQ. CDR3 residues: CASSSIQGSNYGYTF. The DNA of the CDR3 is TGCGCCAGCAGCTCGATACAGGGGTCCAACTATGGCTACACCTTC.

Here the CDR3 DNA reads TGTGCCAGCATTTGGACAGGGGACACCGGGGAGCTGTTTTTT. Translated, it gives CASIWTGDTGELFF. The V gene is TRBV2, the J gene TRBJ2-2; 9 bases align to TRBD1. Germline V lookup: CDR1 SNHLY, CDR2 FYNNEI. This CDR3 spans 14 amino acids. Trimming cost V 7 bases and J 3 bases; bases outside gene matches: 3.

This rearrangement joins TRBV29-1 to TRBJ2-3; a possible D gene is TRBD2 (6 bases). Germline-derived CDR1 and CDR2 are SQVTM and ANQGSEA. This CDR3 has 12 amino acids. The ends were cut back, 4 bases at V and 3 bases at J, with 8 bases in the middle. DNA for the CDR3: TGCAGCGTTGCGGGAGCTACAGATACGCAGTATTTT. Encoded protein: CSVAGATDTQYF.

This clone was detected only a few times. A junction boundary mismatches the germline segment, possibly from a read error. The V gene is TRBV5-1, the J gene TRBJ2-3, with 7 bases matching TRBD2. Germline assignment: CDR1 SGHRS and CDR2 YFSETQ. The CDR3 extends over 14 amino acids. CDR3 amino acids: CASSLAGSRDTQYF. CDR3 nucleotides: TGCGCCAGCAGCTTAGCGGGAAGCAGAGATACGCAGTATTTT.

This clone was observed a few times. The chain couples TRBV29-1 to TRBJ1-3; TRBD1 aligns across 8 bases. This CDR3 comprises 11 residues. The V and J ends lost 7 bases and 15 bases, in that order; junction bases with no gene match: 11. Germline V gene data show CDR1 as SQVTM and CDR2 as ANQGSEA. The CDR3 sequence is CSGIWAGTGYF. The CDR3 DNA follows: TGCAGCGGCATCTGGGCCGGGACAGGATATTTT. The variable domain in full, with the rest retrieved from reference TRBV29-1 and TRBJ1-3, is SAVISQKPSRDICQRGTSLTIQCQVDSQVTMMFWYRQQPGQSLTLIATANQGSEATYESGFVIDKFPISRPNLTFSTLTVSNMSPEDSSIYLCSGIWAGTGYFGEGSWLTVV.

V and J are TRBV29-1 and TRBJ2-1, with D unclear. The germline V gene encodes CDR1 SQVTM and CDR2 ANQGSEA. The CDR3 consists of 14 residues. V dropped 6 bases and J dropped 9 bases, with 21 bases sitting between them. The CDR3 protein is CSVQKVTALVEQFF. CDR3 coding DNA: TGCAGCGTCCAAAAGGTGACTGCGCTCGTTGAGCAGTTCTTC.

The chain is built from TRBV2 and TRBJ2-7; weak D call: TRBD1 (6 bases). The germline CDR1 and CDR2 sequences are SNHLY and FYNNEI. CDR3 length: 16 amino acids. Trimming left V 6 bases short and J 1 base short, with 19 bases between. The CDR3 region has the DNA TGTGCCAGCAGGGACGGGGTTGTAGGGGGTTCCTACGAGCAGTACTTC. Translation gives CASRDGVVGGSYEQYF.

The genes are TRBV7-2 and TRBJ2-2; D remains unclear. The CDR3 is made up of 13 amino acids. Germline V gene sequence: CDR1 SGHTA, CDR2 FQGNSA. Trimming cost V 0 bases and J 7 bases, with 6 bases left between them. CDR3 in DNA: TGTGCCAGCAGCTTAGCTCGACACGGGGAGCTGTTTTTT. This gives the protein CASSLARHGELFF.

This clone turned up a few times. The J gene is TRBJ1-1, the V gene TRBV20-1; D is undetermined. V dropped 6 bases and J dropped 4 bases, with 6 bases sitting between them. Germline V gene lookup returns CDR1 DFQATT and CDR2 SNEGSKA (reference sequence). CDR3 length equals 10 residues. The CDR3 nucleotides read TGCAGTGCCCCGGTCACTGAAGCTTTCTTT. Its protein is CSAPVTEAFF.

Notes on this clone: At one end the junction does not follow the germline gene, possibly because of a read error. This rearrangement joins TRBV6-5 to TRBJ2-3; 10 bases agree with TRBD1. Germline CDR1 and CDR2: MNHEY and SVGAGI. This CDR3 is built from 16 residues. The CDR3 DNA reads as TGTGCCAGCAGTAACTCCGGGACAGGGGTTACAGATACGCAGTATTTT. Encoded protein: CASSNSGTGVTDTQYF.

This clone was seen only a few times. The chain has TRBV7-8 and TRBJ1-5; D gene uncertain. The CDR3 runs to 13 residues. The germline CDR1 and CDR2 sequences are SGHVS and FQNEAQ. Trimming cost V 5 bases and J 6 bases, with 11 bases left between them. The CDR3 loop is CASSLFEGQPQHF. DNA of the CDR3: TGTGCCAGCAGCCTGTTTGAGGGTCAGCCCCAGCATTTT.

J is TRBJ1-5 and V is TRBV19; the D gene is possibly TRBD1 (6 bases). This CDR3 region has 14 residues. Trimming took off 2 bases at V and 3 bases at J, with 8 bases between the two ends. Germline V gene lookup returns CDR1 LNHDA and CDR2 SQIVND (reference sequence). The DNA of the CDR3 is TGTGCCAGTAGTATACAGGGGTTCAATCAGCCCCAGCATTTT. Residues: CASSIQGFNQPQHF.

The chain joins TRBV6-5 to TRBJ1-2; 7 bases fit TRBD1. The CDR3 spans 14 residues. The junction had 5 bases not matched to a gene; V was cut back by 5 bases and J by 2 bases. Germline lookup yields CDR1 MNHEY and CDR2 SVGAGI. CDR3 in DNA: TGTGCCAGCAGTCACCCAGGGGGGAACTATGGCTACACCTTC. Its translation is CASSHPGGNYGYTF.

This clone was seen a few times. V gene TRBV7-4 combines with J gene TRBJ1-1; 7 bases align to TRBD1. V lost 6 bases to trimming and J lost 6 bases; unmatched junction nucleotides: 4. This CDR3 comprises 12 residues. Germline V gene sequence: CDR1 SGHVT, CDR2 SQSDAQ. CDR3 sequence: CASRHRGPEAFF. CDR3 in DNA: TGTGCCAGCAGACACAGGGGCCCTGAAGCTTTCTTT.

The V and J genes are TRBV7-2 and TRBJ2-3; D possibly corresponds to TRBD2 (5 bases). Trimming removed 2 bases from V and 6 bases from J, with 9 bases in between. The germline gives CDR1 SGHTA, CDR2 FQGNSA. CDR3 length equals 13 residues. The DNA of the CDR3 is TGTGCCAGCAGCTTAAAGAGAGGGGATACGCAGTATTTT. Its protein is CASSLKRGDTQYF.

This clone was seen just once. V usage is TRBV19 and J usage is TRBJ2-3; TRBD2 is a possible D gene (5 bases). Trimming took off 8 bases at V and 6 bases at J, with 9 bases between the two ends. Germline V gene sequence: CDR1 LNHDA, CDR2 SQIVND (reference sequence). This CDR3 comprises 11 residues. The CDR3: CASSRGDTQYF. The CDR3 DNA is TGTGCCAGTTCGAGAGGGGATACGCAGTATTTT.

This clone was recorded once. This chain connects TRBV18 to TRBJ2-6, with unresolved D. The CDR3 sequence is 13 residues long. The V gene lost 8 bases and the J gene lost 4 bases, with 9 bases spanning the gap. Germline loops: CDR1 KGHSH, CDR2 LQKENI. In DNA, the CDR3 is TGTGCCAGCAGACCACCCGGGGCCAACGTCCTGACTTTC. Residues: CASRPPGANVLTF.

Concerning this clone: Different DNA sequences within this sample yield the same CDR3. This chain connects TRBV15 to TRBJ1-2; possible D gene TRBD1, 5 bases. There are 13 residues in the CDR3. From germline, CDR1 is LNHNV and CDR2 YYDKDF (reference sequence). Trimming stripped 0 bases from V and 6 bases from J, with 8 bases between. The CDR3 reads CATSREEGDGYTF. The CDR3, as DNA: TGTGCCACCAGCAGAGAAGAAGGGGATGGCTACACCTTC.

The rearrangement uses TRBV7-2 and TRBJ2-3; the D gene is possibly TRBD2 (5 bases). This CDR3 region has 16 residues. CDR1 SGHTA and CDR2 FQGNSA come from the germline V gene. Trimming took 5 bases from V and 3 from J, leaving 18 bases between them. The CDR3 protein is CASSPSRGSRTDTQYF. In DNA form, the CDR3 reads TGTGCCAGCAGCCCGTCTCGAGGGAGTAGAACAGATACGCAGTATTTT.

A single count supports this clone. One end of the junction fails to match germline, which may point to a read error. The rearrangement joins TRBV2 to TRBJ1-1, with 8 bases aligning to TRBD1. The CDR3 covers 15 residues. Germline loops: CDR1 SNHLY, CDR2 FYNNEI. CDR3 in amino acids: CASSVTPPDRAGFVF. DNA for the CDR3: TGTGCCAGCAGTGTAACCCCCCCGGACAGGGCCGGATTTGTCTTT.

The V gene is TRBV5-4, the J gene TRBJ2-2; 7 bases map to TRBD2. The CDR3 consists of 16 residues. The junction had 8 bases not matched to a gene; V was cut back by 1 base and J by 5 bases. Germline V lookup: CDR1 SGHNT, CDR2 YYREEE (reference sequence). For the CDR3, the DNA is TGTGCCAGCAGCTTGTCGGGGGGAATCGGAACCGGGGAGCTGTTTTTT. Translation gives CASSLSGGIGTGELFF.

This sequence joins TRBV2 and TRBJ1-1; 8 bases match TRBD1. The junction had 9 bases not matched to a gene; V was cut back by 7 bases and J by 5 bases. Germline loops: CDR1 SNHLY, CDR2 FYNNEI. The CDR3 totals 14 residues. The CDR3 reads CASKGRGRETEAFF. CDR3 in DNA: TGTGCCAGCAAGGGCAGGGGGCGCGAAACTGAAGCTTTCTTT.

This clone was observed a few times. This rearrangement joins TRBV6-6 to TRBJ2-1; perhaps D is TRBD1 or TRBD2 (6 bases each). Germline-derived CDR1 and CDR2 are MNHNY and SVGAGI (reference sequence). Trimming stripped 6 bases from V and 9 bases from J, with 15 bases between. The CDR3 runs 13 residues. CDR3 sequence reads: CASSFVGGGEQFF. The CDR3 nucleotides read TGTGCCAGCAGCTTTGTGGGGGGCGGTGAGCAGTTCTTC.

The rearrangement links TRBV30 to TRBJ2-5, with D unclear. Germline V CDR1 and CDR2: GTSNPN, SVGIG (reference sequence). The CDR3 runs to 13 residues. V was shortened by 3 bases and J by 7 bases, with 15 bases between the two germline ends. For the CDR3, the DNA is TGTGCCTGGAGCCCAGTCCTAAAGGGGACCCAGTACTTC. Translating it yields CAWSPVLKGTQYF.

The CDR3 protein is CASSSLRISSYNEQFF. The DNA of the CDR3 is TGTGCCAGCAGCTCTCTAAGGATTAGCTCCTACAATGAGCAGTTCTTC. The rearrangement uses TRBV5-5 and TRBJ2-1; D uncertain. CDR3 length: 16 amino acids. Germline values: CDR1 SGHKS, CDR2 YYEKEE (reference sequence). Deletions cut 3 bases from V and 0 bases from J, with 13 bases between. Full variable domain (missing parts from reference TRBV5-5 and TRBJ2-1): DAGVTQSPTHLIKTRGQQVTLRCSPISGHKSVSWYQQVLGQGPQFIFQYYEKEERGRGNFPDRFSARQFPNYSSELNVNALLLGDSALYLCASSSLRISSYNEQFFGPGTRLTVL.